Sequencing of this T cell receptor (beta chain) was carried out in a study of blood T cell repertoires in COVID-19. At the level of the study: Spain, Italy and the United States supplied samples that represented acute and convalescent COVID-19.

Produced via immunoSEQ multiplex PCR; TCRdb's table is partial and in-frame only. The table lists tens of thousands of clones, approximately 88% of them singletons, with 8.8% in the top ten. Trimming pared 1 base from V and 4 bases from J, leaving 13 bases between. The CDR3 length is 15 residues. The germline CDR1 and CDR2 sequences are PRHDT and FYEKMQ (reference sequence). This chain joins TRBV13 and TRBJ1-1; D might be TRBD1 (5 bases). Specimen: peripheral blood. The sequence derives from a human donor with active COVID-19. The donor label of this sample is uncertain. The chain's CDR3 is CASSLDRQGPTEAFF. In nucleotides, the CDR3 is TGTGCCAGCAGCTTAGATCGGCAGGGTCCCACTGAAGCTTTCTTT.